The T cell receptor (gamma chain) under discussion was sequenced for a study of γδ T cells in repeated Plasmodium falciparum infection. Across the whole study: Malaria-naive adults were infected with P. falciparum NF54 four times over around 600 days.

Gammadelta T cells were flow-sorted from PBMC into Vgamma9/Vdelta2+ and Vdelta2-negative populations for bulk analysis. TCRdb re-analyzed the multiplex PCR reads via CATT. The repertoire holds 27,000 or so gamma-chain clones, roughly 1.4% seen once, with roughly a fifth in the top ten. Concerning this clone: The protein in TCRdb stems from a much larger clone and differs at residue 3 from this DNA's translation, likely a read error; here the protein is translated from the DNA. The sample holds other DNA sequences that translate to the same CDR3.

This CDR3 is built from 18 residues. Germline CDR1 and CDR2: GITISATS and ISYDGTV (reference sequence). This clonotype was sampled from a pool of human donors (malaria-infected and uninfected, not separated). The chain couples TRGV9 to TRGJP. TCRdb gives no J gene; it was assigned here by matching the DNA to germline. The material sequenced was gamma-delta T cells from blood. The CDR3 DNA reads TGTGCCTCGTGGGAGGGTACGAAAGAGGGGTTGGGCAAAAAAATCAAGGTATTT. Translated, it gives CASWEGTKEGLGKKIKVF.